Listed below are T cell receptor beta chains from one sample, sequenced in a study of T cell repertoires in cytomegalovirus infection. TCRdb re-derived calls from the reads in MiXCR, one entry per CDR3 protein. The data contain around 320,000 distinct CDR3 sequences, more than 8% of them seen just once; the ten biggest clones take up 3.5% to 4.5%. The sequenced material came from PBMCs. The receptors were gathered from a human donor in good health (CMV status not recorded). Some clones in this sample may be carry-over from other donors' samples. CDR3s include the opening cysteine and the closing phenylalanine or tryptophan. The order of the fields is J gene, clone size, CDR3 length, V gene, D gene, CDR3 protein, CDR3 DNA. D genes are given only for firm matches. Clone size, where shown, is once, few, many, or a class for clones that have expanded.

J gene: TRBJ1-5; clone size: many; CDR3 length: 16; V gene: TRBV10-3; D gene: -; CDR3 protein: CAISESGGGSNQPQHF; CDR3 DNA: TGTGCCATCAGTGAGTCGGGGGGGGGGAGCAATCAGCCCCAGCATTTT
J gene: TRBJ1-2; clone size: -; CDR3 length: 11; V gene: TRBV7-9; D gene: -; CDR3 protein: CASSQGTGYTF; CDR3 DNA: TGTGCCAGCAGCCAGGGTACTGGCTACACCTTC
J gene: TRBJ2-3; clone size: few; CDR3 length: 15; V gene: TRBV6-2/TRBV6-3; D gene: -; CDR3 protein: CASSERGLRTDTQYF; CDR3 DNA: TGTGCCAGCTCGGAACGGGGACTCCGCACAGATACGCAGTATTTT
J gene: TRBJ2-1; clone size: -; CDR3 length: 15; V gene: TRBV27; D gene: TRBD1; CDR3 protein: CASNPRQGYYNEQFF; CDR3 DNA: TGTGCCAGCAACCCCCGACAGGGATACTACAATGAGCAGTTCTTC
J gene: TRBJ2-7; clone size: many; CDR3 length: 13; V gene: TRBV7-2; D gene: -; CDR3 protein: CASSGGTFYEQYF; CDR3 DNA: TGTGCCAGCAGCGGCGGGACCTTCTACGAGCAGTACTTC
J gene: TRBJ2-1; clone size: many; CDR3 length: 16; V gene: TRBV7-8; D gene: TRBD2; CDR3 protein: CASSLRTSGGRNEQFF; CDR3 DNA: TGTGCCAGCAGCTTGAGGACTAGCGGGGGCCGGAATGAGCAGTTCTTC
J gene: TRBJ2-1; clone size: many; CDR3 length: 15; V gene: TRBV7-8; D gene: TRBD1; CDR3 protein: CASSYPGQGYNEQFF; CDR3 DNA: TGTGCCAGCAGCTACCCGGGACAGGGATACAATGAGCAGTTCTTC
J gene: TRBJ2-7; clone size: -; CDR3 length: 15; V gene: TRBV13; D gene: -; CDR3 protein: CASGGGQSRSYEQYF; CDR3 DNA: TGTGCCAGCGGGGGGGGACAGTCCCGCTCCTACGAGCAGTACTTC
J gene: TRBJ2-7; clone size: many; CDR3 length: 16; V gene: TRBV6-2/TRBV6-3; D gene: -; CDR3 protein: CASHSGRVRISYEQYF; CDR3 DNA: TGTGCCAGCCACTCGGGTAGGGTTCGGATCTCCTACGAGCAGTACTTC
J gene: TRBJ2-2; clone size: many; CDR3 length: 16; V gene: TRBV11-2; D gene: -; CDR3 protein: CASSARRGLATGELFF; CDR3 DNA: TGTGCCAGCAGCGCGAGGCGGGGCCTAGCCACCGGGGAGCTGTTTTTT
J gene: TRBJ2-1; clone size: few; CDR3 length: 13; V gene: TRBV7-2; D gene: TRBD1; CDR3 protein: CASSLDRGDKQFF; CDR3 DNA: TGTGCCAGCAGCTTAGACAGGGGGGATAAGCAGTTCTTC
J gene: TRBJ2-2; clone size: few; CDR3 length: 12; V gene: TRBV24-1; D gene: -; CDR3 protein: CATSVGHGELFF; CDR3 DNA: TGTGCCACCAGTGTCGGTCACGGGGAGCTGTTTTTT
J gene: TRBJ2-7; clone size: many; CDR3 length: 15; V gene: TRBV12-3/TRBV12-4; D gene: -; CDR3 protein: CASSPLSTGSGEQYF; CDR3 DNA: TGTGCCAGCAGCCCCTTGAGTACAGGGTCGGGCGAGCAGTACTTC
J gene: TRBJ1-4; clone size: -; CDR3 length: 15; V gene: TRBV6-5; D gene: TRBD1; CDR3 protein: CASSRRDRENEKLFF; CDR3 DNA: TGTGCCAGCAGTCGCCGGGACAGGGAGAATGAAAAACTGTTTTTT
J gene: TRBJ2-2; clone size: -; CDR3 length: 16; V gene: TRBV7-2; D gene: TRBD1; CDR3 protein: CASSKRTGGYTGELFF; CDR3 DNA: TGTGCCAGCAGCAAGCGGACAGGGGGCTATACCGGGGAGCTGTTTTTT
J gene: TRBJ1-5; clone size: few; CDR3 length: 15; V gene: TRBV7-2; D gene: TRBD1; CDR3 protein: CASSFRTGGDQPQHF; CDR3 DNA: TGTGCCAGCAGCTTCCGGACAGGGGGCGATCAGCCCCAGCATTTT
J gene: TRBJ2-5; clone size: many; CDR3 length: 13; V gene: TRBV6-1; D gene: -; CDR3 protein: CASRGTIQETQYF; CDR3 DNA: TGTGCCAGCAGGGGGACAATCCAAGAGACCCAGTACTTC
J gene: TRBJ1-2; clone size: many; CDR3 length: 12; V gene: TRBV2; D gene: -; CDR3 protein: CASSQRGNGYTF; CDR3 DNA: TGTGCCAGCAGTCAAAGGGGGAATGGCTACACCTTC
J gene: TRBJ1-2; clone size: many; CDR3 length: 15; V gene: TRBV19; D gene: -; CDR3 protein: CASSNQGEKTYGYTF; CDR3 DNA: TGTGCCAGTAGCAATCAGGGTGAGAAGACTTATGGCTACACCTTC
J gene: TRBJ1-1; clone size: few; CDR3 length: 13; V gene: TRBV19; D gene: TRBD1; CDR3 protein: CASGPGGSTEAFF; CDR3 DNA: TGTGCCAGTGGGCCAGGGGGCAGCACTGAAGCTTTCTTT
J gene: TRBJ2-5; clone size: once; CDR3 length: 15; V gene: TRBV7-9; D gene: -; CDR3 protein: CASSYLGTVQETQYF; CDR3 DNA: TGTGCCAGCAGCTACCTCGGAACAGTACAAGAGACCCAGTACTTC
J gene: TRBJ2-1; clone size: few; CDR3 length: 17; V gene: TRBV6-2/TRBV6-3; D gene: TRBD2; CDR3 protein: CASSLTSGGSSYNEQFF; CDR3 DNA: TGTGCCAGCAGTTTAACCAGCGGGGGGAGCTCCTACAATGAGCAGTTCTTC